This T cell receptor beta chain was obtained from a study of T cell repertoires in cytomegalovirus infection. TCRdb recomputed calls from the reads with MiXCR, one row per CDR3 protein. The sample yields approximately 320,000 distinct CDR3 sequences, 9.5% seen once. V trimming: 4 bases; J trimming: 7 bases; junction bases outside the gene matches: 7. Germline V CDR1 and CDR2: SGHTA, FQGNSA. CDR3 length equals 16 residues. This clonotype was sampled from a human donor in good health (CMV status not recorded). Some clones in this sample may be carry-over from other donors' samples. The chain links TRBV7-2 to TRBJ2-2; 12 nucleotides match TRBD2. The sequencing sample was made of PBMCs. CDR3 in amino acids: CASSSLAGGPSGELFF. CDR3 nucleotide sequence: TGTGCCAGCAGCTCTCTAGCGGGAGGGCCAAGCGGGGAGCTGTTTTTT.